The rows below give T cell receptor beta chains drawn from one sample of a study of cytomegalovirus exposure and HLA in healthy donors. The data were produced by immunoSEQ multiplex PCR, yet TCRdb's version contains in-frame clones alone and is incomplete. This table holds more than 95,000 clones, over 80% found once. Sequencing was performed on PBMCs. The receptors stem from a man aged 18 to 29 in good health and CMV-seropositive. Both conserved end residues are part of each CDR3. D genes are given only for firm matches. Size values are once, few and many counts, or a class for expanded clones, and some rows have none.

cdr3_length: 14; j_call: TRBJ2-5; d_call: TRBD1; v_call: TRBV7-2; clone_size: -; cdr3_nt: TGTGCCAGCCGGACCGGGACAGGGGAAGAGACCCAGTACTTC; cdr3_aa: CASRTGTGEETQYF
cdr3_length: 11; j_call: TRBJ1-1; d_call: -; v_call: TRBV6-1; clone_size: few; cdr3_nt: TGTGCCAGCAGCAGGGACACTGAAGCTTTCTTT; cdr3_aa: CASSRDTEAFF
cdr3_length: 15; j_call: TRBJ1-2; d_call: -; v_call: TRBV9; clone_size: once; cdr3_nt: TGTGCCAGCAGCGGGGGTAACAGGGCGGCAAGGGGCTACACCTTC; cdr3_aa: CASSGGNRAARGYTF
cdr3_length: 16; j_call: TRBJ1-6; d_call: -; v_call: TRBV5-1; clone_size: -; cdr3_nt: TGCGCCAGCAGCTTGAATCCCCCGGAGGGGAATTCACCCCTCCACTTT; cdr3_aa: CASSLNPPEGNSPLHF
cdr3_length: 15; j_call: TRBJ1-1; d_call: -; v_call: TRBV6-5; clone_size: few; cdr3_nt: TGTGCCAGCAACCGACATGCAGCTATGAACACTGAAGCTTTCTTT; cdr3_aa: CASNRHAAMNTEAFF
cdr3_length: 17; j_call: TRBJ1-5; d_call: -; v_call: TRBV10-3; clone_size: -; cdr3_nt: TGTGCCATCAGTGAGGGTGGGGGGACTTCGGGCAATCAGCCCCAGCATTTT; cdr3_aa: CAISEGGGTSGNQPQHF
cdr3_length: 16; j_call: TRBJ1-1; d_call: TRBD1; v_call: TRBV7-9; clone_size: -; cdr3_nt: TGTGCCAGCAGCGCCGACAGGGCCGTCATGAACACTGAAGCTTTCTTT; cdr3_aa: CASSADRAVMNTEAFF
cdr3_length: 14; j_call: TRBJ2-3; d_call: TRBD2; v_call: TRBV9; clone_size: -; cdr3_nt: TGTGCCAGCAGCAGCGGGGGGGCCCCAGATACGCAGTATTTT; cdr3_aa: CASSSGGAPDTQYF
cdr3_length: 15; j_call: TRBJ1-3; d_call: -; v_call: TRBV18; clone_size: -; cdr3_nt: TGTGCCAGCTCACGTGACAGGACCTCTGGAAACACCATATATTTT; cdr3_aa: CASSRDRTSGNTIYF
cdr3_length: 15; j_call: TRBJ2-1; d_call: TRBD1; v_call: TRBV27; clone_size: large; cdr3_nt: TGTGCCAGCAGTTTATCCAGGGGGCTATTAAATGAGCAGTTCTTC; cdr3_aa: CASSLSRGLLNEQFF
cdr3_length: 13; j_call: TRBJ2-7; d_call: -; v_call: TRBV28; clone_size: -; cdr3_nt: TGTGCCAGCAGTTTTCCAGGTTTCTACGAGCAGTACTTC; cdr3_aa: CASSFPGFYEQYF
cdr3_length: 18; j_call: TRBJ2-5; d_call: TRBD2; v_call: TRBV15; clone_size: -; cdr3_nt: TGTGCCACCAGCGGGGGCCTCCTAGCGGGGGGGTCCCAAGAGACCCAGTACTTC; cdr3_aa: CATSGGLLAGGSQETQYF
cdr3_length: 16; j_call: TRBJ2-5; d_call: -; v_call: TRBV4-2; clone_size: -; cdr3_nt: TGTGCCAGCAGCCAGAACGAGGGCAGGGGGGAAGAGACCCAGTACTTC; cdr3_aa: CASSQNEGRGEETQYF
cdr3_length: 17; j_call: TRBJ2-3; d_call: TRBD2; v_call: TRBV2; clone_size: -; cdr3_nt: TGTGCCAGCAGTGAAAGTCGCCTAGCGGGGGGGCCAGATACGCAGTATTTT; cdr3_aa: CASSESRLAGGPDTQYF
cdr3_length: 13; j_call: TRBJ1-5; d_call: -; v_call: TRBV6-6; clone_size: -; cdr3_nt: TGTGCCAGCAGTTACGGGGCGATGCAGCCCCAGCATTTT; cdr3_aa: CASSYGAMQPQHF
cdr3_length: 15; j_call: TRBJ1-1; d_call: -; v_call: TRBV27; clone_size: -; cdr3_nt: TGTGCCAGCAGTGGTCCAGGGGCAGATAACACTGAAGCTTTCTTT; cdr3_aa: CASSGPGADNTEAFF
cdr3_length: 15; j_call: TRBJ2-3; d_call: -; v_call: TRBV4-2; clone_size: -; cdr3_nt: TGTGCCAGCAGCCAAGATGGGAGCCAGGCAGATACGCAGTATTTT; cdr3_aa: CASSQDGSQADTQYF
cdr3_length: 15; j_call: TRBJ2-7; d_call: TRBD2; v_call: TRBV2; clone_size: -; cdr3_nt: TGTGCCAGCAGTGAAACCAGCGGGGGCTCCTACGAGCAGTACTTC; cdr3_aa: CASSETSGGSYEQYF
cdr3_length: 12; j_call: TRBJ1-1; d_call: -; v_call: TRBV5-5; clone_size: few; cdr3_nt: TGTGCCAGCAGCTTGGATCCGACTGAAGCTTTCTTT; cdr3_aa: CASSLDPTEAFF
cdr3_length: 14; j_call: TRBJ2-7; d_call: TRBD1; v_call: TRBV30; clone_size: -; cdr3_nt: TGTGCCTGGAGCCACTCGACAGGGGCCTACGAGCAGTACTTC; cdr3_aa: CAWSHSTGAYEQYF
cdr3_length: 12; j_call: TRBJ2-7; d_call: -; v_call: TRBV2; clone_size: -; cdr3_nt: TGTGCCAGCAGTCCGGAGATCTACGAGCAGTACTTC; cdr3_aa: CASSPEIYEQYF
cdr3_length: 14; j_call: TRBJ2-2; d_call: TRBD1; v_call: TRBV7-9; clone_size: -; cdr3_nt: TGTGCCAGCAGCCCTCAACAGGGGACCGGGGAGCTGTTTTTT; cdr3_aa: CASSPQQGTGELFF
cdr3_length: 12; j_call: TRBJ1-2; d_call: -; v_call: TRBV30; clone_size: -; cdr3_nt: TGTGCCTGGAGTGTAAAGGGGCCTGGCTACACCTTC; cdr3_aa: CAWSVKGPGYTF
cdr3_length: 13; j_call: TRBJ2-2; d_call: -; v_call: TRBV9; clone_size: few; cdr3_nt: TGTGCCAGCAGCGTAGGTAGCCCCGGGGAGCTGTTTTTT; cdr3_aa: CASSVGSPGELFF
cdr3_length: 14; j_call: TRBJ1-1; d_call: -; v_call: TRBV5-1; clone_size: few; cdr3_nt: TGCGCCAGCAGCTTGGGAGGGTCGGACACTGAAGCTTTCTTT; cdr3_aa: CASSLGGSDTEAFF
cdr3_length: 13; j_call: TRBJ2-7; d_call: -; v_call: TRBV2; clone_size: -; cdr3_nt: TGTGCCAGCAGTGGGGCGGCAGGGTGGGAGCAGTACTTC; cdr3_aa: CASSGAAGWEQYF
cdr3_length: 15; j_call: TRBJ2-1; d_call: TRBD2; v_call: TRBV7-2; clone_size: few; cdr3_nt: TGTGCCAGCAGCTCTGGGAGGGGCCAATACAATGAGCAGTTCTTC; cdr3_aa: CASSSGRGQYNEQFF
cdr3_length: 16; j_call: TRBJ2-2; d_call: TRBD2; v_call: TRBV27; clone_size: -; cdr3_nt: TGTGCCAGCAGGACCCTGGCGGGGGTGAACACCGGGGAGCTGTTTTTT; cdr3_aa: CASRTLAGVNTGELFF
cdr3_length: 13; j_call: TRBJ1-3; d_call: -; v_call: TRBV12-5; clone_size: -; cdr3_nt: TGTGCTAGTGGCACACGGGTTCAGGACACCATATACTTT; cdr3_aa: CASGTRVQDTIYF
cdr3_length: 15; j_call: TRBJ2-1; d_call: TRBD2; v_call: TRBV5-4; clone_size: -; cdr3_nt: TGTGCCAGCAGCACCACTGGCGGGGGGAAGGATGAGCAGTTCTTC; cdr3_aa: CASSTTGGGKDEQFF
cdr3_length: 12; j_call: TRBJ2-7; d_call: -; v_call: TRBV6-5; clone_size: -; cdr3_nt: TGTGCCAGCAGTACAGTCGCGTACGAGCAGTACTTC; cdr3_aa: CASSTVAYEQYF
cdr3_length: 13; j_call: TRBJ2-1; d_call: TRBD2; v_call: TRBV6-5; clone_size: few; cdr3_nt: TGTGCCAGCAGAGGACTAGTACACAATGAGCAGTTCTTC; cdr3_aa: CASRGLVHNEQFF
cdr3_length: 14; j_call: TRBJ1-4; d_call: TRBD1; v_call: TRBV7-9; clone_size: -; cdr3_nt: TGTGCCAGCAGCCGGGACAGGGAAGGGGAAAAACTGTTTTTT; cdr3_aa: CASSRDREGEKLFF
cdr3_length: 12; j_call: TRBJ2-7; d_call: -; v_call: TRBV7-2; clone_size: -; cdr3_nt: TGTGCCAGCGTACCTAGCTCCTACGAGCAGTACTTC; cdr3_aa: CASVPSSYEQYF
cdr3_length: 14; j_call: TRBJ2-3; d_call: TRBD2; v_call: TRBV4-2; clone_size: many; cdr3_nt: TGTGCCAGCAGAGGACTAGCGGACACAGATACGCAGTATTTT; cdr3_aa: CASRGLADTDTQYF
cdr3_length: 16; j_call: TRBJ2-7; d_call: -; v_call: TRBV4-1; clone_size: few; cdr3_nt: TGCGCCAGCAGCCAAGATGAGGGCCCTATAGCCTACGAGCAGTACTTC; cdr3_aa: CASSQDEGPIAYEQYF
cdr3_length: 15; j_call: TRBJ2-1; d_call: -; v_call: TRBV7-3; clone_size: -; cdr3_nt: TGTGCCAGCAGCCCCCAGGACTCCTCCTACAATGAGCAGTTCTTC; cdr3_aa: CASSPQDSSYNEQFF
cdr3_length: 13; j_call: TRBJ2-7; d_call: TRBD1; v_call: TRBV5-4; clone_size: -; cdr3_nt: TGTGCCAGCAGCGGACAGGGAACCTACGAGCAGTACTTC; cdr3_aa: CASSGQGTYEQYF
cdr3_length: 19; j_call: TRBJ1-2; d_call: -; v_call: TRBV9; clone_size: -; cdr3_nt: TGTGCCAGCAGCACGAGTCCGAAAGCACAGGGTGCGCCTAACTATGGCTACACCTTC; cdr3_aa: CASSTSPKAQGAPNYGYTF
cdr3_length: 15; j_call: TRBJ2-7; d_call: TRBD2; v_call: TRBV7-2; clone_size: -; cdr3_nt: TGTGCCAGCAGCTTCCAGCGGGGGGGTTTCGACGAGCAGTACTTC; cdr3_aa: CASSFQRGGFDEQYF
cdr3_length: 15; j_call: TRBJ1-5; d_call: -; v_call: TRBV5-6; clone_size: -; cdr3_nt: TGTGCCAGCAGCTTGGCCACAGACCTCAATCAGCCCCAGCATTTT; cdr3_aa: CASSLATDLNQPQHF
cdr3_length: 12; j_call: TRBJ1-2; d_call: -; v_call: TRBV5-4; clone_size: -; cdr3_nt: TGTGCCAGCAGCTTGGGCGGCTATGGCTACACCTTC; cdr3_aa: CASSLGGYGYTF
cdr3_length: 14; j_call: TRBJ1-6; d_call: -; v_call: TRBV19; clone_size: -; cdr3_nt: TGTGCCAGTAGAGCGGAATCCTATAATTCACCCCTCCACTTT; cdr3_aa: CASRAESYNSPLHF
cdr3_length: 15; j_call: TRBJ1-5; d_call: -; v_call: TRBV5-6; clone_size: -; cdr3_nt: TGTGCCAGCAGCTTGCGGGGTGTGAACAATCAGCCCCAGCATTTT; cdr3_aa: CASSLRGVNNQPQHF